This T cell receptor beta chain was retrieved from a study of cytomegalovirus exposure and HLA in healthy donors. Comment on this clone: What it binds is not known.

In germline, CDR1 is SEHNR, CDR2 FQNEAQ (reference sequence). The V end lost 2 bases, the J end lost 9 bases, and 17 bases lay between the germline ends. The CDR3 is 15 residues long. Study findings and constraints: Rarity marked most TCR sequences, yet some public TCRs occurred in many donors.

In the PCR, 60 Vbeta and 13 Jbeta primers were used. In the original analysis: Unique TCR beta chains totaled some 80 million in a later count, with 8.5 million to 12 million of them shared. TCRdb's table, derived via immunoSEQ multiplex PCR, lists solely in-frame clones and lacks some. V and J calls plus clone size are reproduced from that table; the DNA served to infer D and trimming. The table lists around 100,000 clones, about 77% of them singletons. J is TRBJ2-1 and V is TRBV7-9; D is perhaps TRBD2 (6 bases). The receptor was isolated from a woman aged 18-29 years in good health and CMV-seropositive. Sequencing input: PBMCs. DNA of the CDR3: TGTGCCAGCAGCTTACTTGCGGGCCCCGGGGGTGAGCAGTTCTTC. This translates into CASSLLAGPGGEQFF.